These 28 T cell receptor beta chains were all obtained from the same sample, sequenced in a study of human T cells and chemical hapten exposure. Specified time point: patch test 1, 2 weeks after DPC sensitization. This sample's treatment: therapeutic diphenylcyclopropenone sensitization with weekly scalp DPC. TCRdb re-called the RACE reads through MiXCR, storing one row per CDR3 protein. This table holds about 13,000 distinct CDR3 sequences, 15% to 20% found once. Here the sequenced sample was whole blood, taken in connection with sensitization to the hapten diphenylcyclopropenone (DPC). Every receptor here comes from a woman aged 25 to 39 with alopecia areata. Some clones in this sample may be carry-over from other donors' samples.

Many counts were recorded for this clonotype. This chain uses TRBV6-5 with TRBJ2-7; 10 bases map to TRBD2. In germline, CDR1 is MNHEY, CDR2 SVGAGI. The CDR3 is 13 amino acids. Trimming took 5 bases from V and 4 from J; bases not matched to a gene: 2. The CDR3 here is CASSPSGSYEQYV. The CDR3 DNA follows: TGTGCCAGCAGTCCTAGCGGGAGTTACGAGCAGTACGTC.

This CDR3 is CASSLDRANTEAFF. The CDR3 DNA is TGTGCCAGCAGCTTAGACAGGGCGAACACTGAAGCTTTCTTT. This chain links TRBV7-2 with TRBJ1-1; perhaps TRBD1 as D (6 bases). This CDR3 region has 14 residues. With 1 base removed from V and 1 base from J, the gap between germline ends came to 7 bases. Looked up from germline, CDR1 is SGHTA and CDR2 is FQGNSA.

There are many counts of this clonotype. The CDR3, as DNA: TGCAGTGCTACCGGACTAGCGGAGGAGTATTTT. Encoded protein: CSATGLAEEYF. The chain has TRBV20-1 and TRBJ2-3; 10 nucleotides align to TRBD2. The ends lost 4 bases at V and 13 bases at J; junction bases unmatched: 5. This CDR3 comprises 11 residues. The germline V gene encodes CDR1 DFQATT and CDR2 SNEGSKA (reference sequence).

This chain uses TRBV7-8 with TRBJ2-7; 7 bases fit TRBD1. Germline V lookup: CDR1 SGHVS, CDR2 FQNEAQ. V shed 5 bases, J shed 0 bases, and the junction held 4 bases outside the gene matches. This CDR3 contains 14 residues. CDR3 DNA: TGTGCCAGCAGCCCCAGGGGGAGCTCCTACGAGCAGTACTTC. Translation: CASSPRGSSYEQYF.

This clonotype appeared many times. The chain employs TRBV20-1 and TRBJ2-1; 7 bases are a match to TRBD2. This CDR3 is built from 14 residues. Germline V gives CDR1 DFQATT, CDR2 SNEGSKA (reference sequence). J gave up 7 bases and V 1 base, and 7 bases lay outside the gene matches. The DNA of the CDR3 is TGCAGTGCTAGAGGCTGGGAGGGATGGAATGAGCAGTTCTTC. It specifies CSARGWEGWNEQFF.

This clonotype has a count of ten or more. This CDR3 reads CASSPLGVGYEQYV. DNA of the CDR3: TGTGCCAGCTCACCACTGGGGGTAGGCTACGAGCAGTACGTC. The rearrangement joins TRBV18 to TRBJ2-7, with D tentatively TRBD1 or TRBD2 (5 bases each). Germline V lookup: CDR1 KGHSH, CDR2 LQKENI. This CDR3 comprises 14 residues. The V end lost 1 base, the J end lost 3 bases, and 10 bases lay between the germline ends.

This clonotype appeared many times. J is TRBJ1-2 and V is TRBV12-3 or TRBV12-4; perhaps TRBD1 as D (6 bases). The CDR3 runs 12 residues. V shed 5 bases and J shed 5 bases, with 9 bases lying between them. DNA of the CDR3: TGTGCCAGCAGTCTGAGGGGGTATGGCTACACCTTC. The encoded protein is CASSLRGYGYTF.

This clonotype was counted at least ten times. The V gene is TRBV14, the J gene TRBJ1-4; D possibly corresponds to TRBD1 (5 bases). V was clipped by 5 bases and J by 4 bases, with 17 bases between them. This CDR3 has 16 amino acids. Germline V CDR1 and CDR2: SGHDN, FVKESK. DNA of the CDR3: TGTGCCAGCAGCGAAGGAGTCGGGGGAAATAATGAAAAACTGTTTTTT. Translation gives CASSEGVGGNNEKLFF. The variable domain in full, completed from reference TRBV14 and TRBJ1-4, reads EAGVTQFPSHSVIEKGQTVTLRCDPISGHDNLYWYRRVMGKEIKFLLHFVKESKQDESGMPNNRFLAERTGGTYSTLKVQPAELEDSGVYFCASSEGVGGNNEKLFFGSGTQLSVL.

This clonotype was picked up a small number of times. The V and J genes are TRBV7-8 and TRBJ2-3, with 8 positions matching TRBD2. The CDR3 extends over 14 amino acids. Trimming removed 6 bases from V and 7 bases from J; junction bases left unmatched: 9. CDR1 and CDR2 from the germline V gene are SGHVS and FQNEAQ. CDR3 loop: CASSLREGRYTQYF. CDR3 nucleotide sequence: TGTGCCAGCAGTCTACGGGAGGGCCGATATACGCAGTATTTT.

This clonotype counts as medium-sized (0.01 to 0.1%). The V gene is TRBV6-2 or TRBV6-3, the J gene TRBJ2-1, with 10 bases that match TRBD2. The CDR3 has 17 amino acids. Per the germline V gene, CDR1 is MNHEY and CDR2 is SVGEGT. V was pared by 5 bases and J by 5 bases, with 12 bases of the junction left unmatched. CDR3 nucleotides: TGTGCCAGCAGTAAAACACCGGGACTAGCGACAAACAATGAGCAGTTCTTC. Encoded protein: CASSKTPGLATNNEQFF.

V and J are TRBV7-9 and TRBJ1-1; D may be TRBD1 (5 bases). V lost 5 bases, J lost 8 bases, and 15 bases lay in between. The CDR3 is made up of 13 amino acids. Germline loops: CDR1 SEHNR, CDR2 FQNEAQ (reference sequence). Here the CDR3 DNA reads TGTGCCAGCAGCGTATCAGGGAGGAAAGAAGCTTTCTTT. It yields the protein CASSVSGRKEAFF.

The chain carries TRBV20-1 and TRBJ2-3; unclear D gene. The CDR3 length is 12 residues. V shed 3 bases and J shed 2 bases, with 6 bases lying between them. Per germline, CDR1 DFQATT and CDR2 SNEGSKA (reference sequence). The CDR3 region is CSARPHTDTQYF. CDR3 nucleotides: TGCAGTGCTAGGCCCCACACAGATACGCAGTATTTT.

V and J are TRBV5-4 and TRBJ2-1; 11 bases align to TRBD2. Germline CDR1 and CDR2: SGHNT and YYREEE (reference sequence). CDR3 size: 15 residues. V shed 4 bases and J 5 bases; nucleotides not matched to a gene: 5. CDR3: CASSPGLAVNNEQFF. DNA for the CDR3: TGTGCCAGCAGCCCGGGACTAGCGGTAAACAATGAGCAGTTCTTC.

Comments on this clonotype: One end of the junction is discordant with germline, which a read error may explain. V is TRBV4-2 and J is TRBJ2-7; D may be TRBD1 or TRBD2 (5 bases each). Germline CDR1 and CDR2: LGHNA and YNFKEQ. The CDR3 runs to 16 residues. CDR3 residues: CVSSQEVGTPSYEQYF. For the CDR3, the DNA is TGTGTCAGCAGCCAAGAGGTGGGGACGCCCTCCTACGAGCAGTACTTC.

This clonotype is categorized as medium-sized. The chain links TRBV29-1 to TRBJ2-3; 8 bases fit TRBD1. V lost 3 bases to trimming and J lost 8 bases; unmatched junction nucleotides: 4. The CDR3 sequence is 12 residues long. Germline lookup yields CDR1 SQVTM and CDR2 ANQGSEA. CDR3 loop: CSVDGQGFTQYF. As DNA, the CDR3 is TGCAGCGTTGACGGACAGGGATTTACGCAGTATTTT.

This clonotype was found many times. The chain combines TRBV6-6 with TRBJ2-3; 9 bases agree with TRBD2. The V and J ends lost 2 bases and 5 bases, in that order; junction bases with no gene match: 5. Germline CDR1 reads MNHNY; CDR2 reads SVGAGI (reference sequence). The CDR3 contains 15 residues. This CDR3 is CASSYAGGEIDTQYF. CDR3 coding DNA: TGTGCCAGCAGTTACGCGGGGGGGGAAATAGATACGCAGTATTTT.

Within the sample, this clonotype is medium-sized. The chain joins TRBV19 to TRBJ1-2; TRBD1 matches at 7 bases. Losses at the gene ends were 3 bases for V and 6 bases for J; bases not matched to a gene: 10. The CDR3 totals 15 residues. CDR1 is LNHDA and CDR2 is SQIVND in the germline V gene (reference sequence). The CDR3 sequence: CASSIGDSPRNGYTF. CDR3 sequence (DNA): TGTGCCAGTAGTATTGGGGACAGCCCGAGGAATGGCTACACCTTC.

The chain combines TRBV20-1 with TRBJ2-1; D unresolved. The germline CDR1 and CDR2 sequences are DFQATT and SNEGSKA (reference sequence). The CDR3 has 11 residues. V lost 3 bases, J lost 4 bases, and 4 bases lay in between. The CDR3 loop reads CSARGYNEQFF. As DNA, the CDR3 is TGCAGTGCTAGGGGTTACAATGAGCAGTTCTTC.

This clonotype has more than one count but fewer than ten. The J gene is TRBJ1-2, the V gene TRBV4-2; no clear D gene. Trimming shortened V by 0 bases and J by 0 bases, and 11 bases separated the two germline ends. CDR1 LGHNA and CDR2 YNFKEQ come from the germline V gene. CDR3 length equals 16 residues. CDR3 DNA: TGTGCCAGCAGCCAAGATCGGCGGGATTCTAACTATGGCTACACCTTC. Translating gives CASSQDRRDSNYGYTF.

This clonotype is judged medium-sized. The chain combines TRBV4-1 with TRBJ2-3; 8 positions agree with TRBD1. The V gene end was trimmed by 1 base and the J gene end by 2 bases; junction bases not matched to a gene: 8. Germline V gene sequence: CDR1 MGHRA, CDR2 YSYEKL. This CDR3 has 17 residues. In nucleotides, the CDR3 is TGCGCCAGCAGCCAAGGGGACAGGACCTTACTCACAGATACGCAGTATTTT. Encoded protein: CASSQGDRTLLTDTQYF.

At least ten counts were recorded for this clonotype. This rearrangement joins TRBV12-3 or TRBV12-4 to TRBJ2-3; D is unresolved. The CDR3 is 11 residues long. The ends were cut back, 6 bases at V and 9 bases at J, with 10 bases in the middle. CDR3 region: CASRQKGTQYF. CDR3 sequence (DNA): TGTGCCAGCAGACAGAAAGGGACGCAGTATTTT.

This clonotype was seen ten or more times. V and J are TRBV20-1 and TRBJ1-1; no reliable D call. The CDR3 spans 13 residues. V dropped 1 base and J dropped 7 bases, with 13 bases sitting between them. The germline V gene has CDR1 DFQATT and CDR2 SNEGSKA (reference sequence). CDR3 in amino acids: CSARGHNSDEAFF. The CDR3 region has the DNA TGCAGTGCTAGAGGGCACAACAGCGATGAAGCTTTCTTT.

CDR3 bases: TGTGCCAGCAGTTTTCAGCGGGGAGACACAGATACGCAGTATTTT. Encoded protein: CASSFQRGDTDTQYF. The chain has TRBV28 and TRBJ2-3, with 7 bases identical to TRBD2. This CDR3 spans 15 amino acids. Germline values: CDR1 MDHEN, CDR2 SYDVKM. J lost 2 bases, V lost 3 bases, and 5 bases had no gene match.

In this sample, this clonotype turned up a few times. V usage is TRBV29-1 and J usage is TRBJ1-4, with 9 bases that match TRBD1. The germline V gene encodes CDR1 SQVTM and CDR2 ANQGSEA. J lost 4 bases, V lost 7 bases, and 7 bases had no gene match. The CDR3 loop spans 14 amino acids. CDR3 sequence: CSARRDRDNEKLFF. The CDR3, as DNA: TGCAGCGCTCGCCGGGACAGGGATAATGAAAAACTGTTTTTT.

This clonotype has a handful of counts. The rearrangement links TRBV3-1 to TRBJ2-5; possible D gene TRBD2, 5 bases. The CDR3 runs 15 residues. Per germline, CDR1 LGHDT and CDR2 YNNKEL (reference sequence). V was shortened by 1 base and J by 3 bases, with 12 bases between the two germline ends. The CDR3 reads CASSQAGSAEETQYF. CDR3 sequence (DNA): TGTGCCAGCAGCCAAGCGGGATCGGCGGAAGAGACCCAGTACTTC.

This clonotype was found a few times. The chain's CDR3 is CASSQVGGFAEAFF. CDR3 DNA sequence: TGTGCCAGCAGCCAAGTGGGGGGTTTTGCTGAAGCTTTCTTT. This chain connects TRBV3-1 to TRBJ1-1; weak D call: TRBD1 (5 bases). There are 14 residues in the CDR3. CDR1 and CDR2 (germline): LGHDT, YNNKEL (reference sequence). The ends were cut back, 1 base at V and 6 bases at J, with 12 bases in the middle.

In its sample, this clonotype was seen many times. The V and J genes are TRBV20-1 and TRBJ1-2; TRBD1 aligns across 9 bases. V lost 6 bases, J lost 8 bases, and 10 bases stayed unmatched. The CDR3 extends over 13 amino acids. CDR1 and CDR2 (germline): DFQATT, SNEGSKA (reference sequence). The CDR3 reads CSASEQGALGYTF. The DNA for the CDR3 is TGCAGTGCATCGGAACAGGGGGCGCTGGGCTACACCTTC.

This clonotype was seen repeatedly, ten times or more. The V gene is TRBV24-1, the J gene TRBJ2-7; D not certain. Germline CDR1 KGHDR, CDR2 SFDVKD. The CDR3 is 14 residues long. CDR3 bases: TGTTCCGAACCGAGTGGCCGCAGCTCCTACGAGCAGTACTTC. Its protein product is CSEPSGRSSYEQYF.